This passage covers 5 T cell receptor beta chains from one sample sequenced in a study of chemoradiotherapy in HPV16-positive cancers. Sequenced by immunoSEQ multiplex PCR; TCRdb stores in-frame clones only, minus some. The sample lists 20,000 or so clones; 70% to 90% were seen once. Specimen: blood, collected from a patient who underwent chemoradiotherapy. The receptors were sampled from a human donor with HPV-associated anogenital cancer.

The chain joins TRBV19 to TRBJ1-1; D not certain. This CDR3 contains 14 residues. Trimming left V 3 bases short and J 1 base short, with 9 bases between. Germline V gene data show CDR1 as LNHDA and CDR2 as SQIVND (reference sequence). The CDR3 sequence: CASSIAAENTEAFF. DNA of the CDR3: TGTGCCAGTAGTATCGCGGCGGAGAACACTGAAGCTTTCTTT.

This sequence joins TRBV6-1 and TRBJ2-7; the D gene is possibly TRBD2 (5 bases). The V gene's germline CDR1 is MNHNS and CDR2 SASEGT. Trimming removed 7 bases at V and 3 bases at J, with 7 bases between. The CDR3 contains 11 residues. The CDR3 sequence is CASIRGYEQYV. As DNA, the CDR3 is TGTGCCAGCATCCGGGGCTACGAGCAGTACGTC.

J is TRBJ1-5 and V is TRBV7-9, with D possibly being TRBD1 (5 bases). This CDR3 region has 15 residues. Looked up from germline, CDR1 is SEHNR and CDR2 is FQNEAQ (reference sequence). Trimming removed 5 bases at V and 6 bases at J, with 17 bases between. Here the CDR3 reads CASSPTGGSGQPQHF. For the CDR3, the DNA is TGTGCCAGCAGCCCCACTGGGGGATCGGGTCAGCCCCAGCATTTT.

The rearrangement uses TRBV2 and TRBJ2-2; D unclear. The V end lost 7 bases, the J end lost 6 bases, and 9 bases lay between the germline ends. The germline CDR1 and CDR2 sequences are SNHLY and FYNNEI. CDR3 size: 12 residues. CDR3 bases: TGTGCCAGCAATAGGAATCCCGGGGAGCTGTTTTTT. Translation: CASNRNPGELFF.

The rearrangement joins TRBV27 to TRBJ2-2; 9 bases are shared with TRBD1. J was trimmed by 8 bases and V by 1 base; bases with no gene match: 5. Germline V lookup: CDR1 MNHEY, CDR2 SMNVEV (reference sequence). The CDR3 has 15 amino acids. The DNA for the CDR3 is TGTGCCAGCAGTTTATGGGGACAGGGAAGAGGGGAGCTGTTTTTT. Its translation: CASSLWGQGRGELFF.